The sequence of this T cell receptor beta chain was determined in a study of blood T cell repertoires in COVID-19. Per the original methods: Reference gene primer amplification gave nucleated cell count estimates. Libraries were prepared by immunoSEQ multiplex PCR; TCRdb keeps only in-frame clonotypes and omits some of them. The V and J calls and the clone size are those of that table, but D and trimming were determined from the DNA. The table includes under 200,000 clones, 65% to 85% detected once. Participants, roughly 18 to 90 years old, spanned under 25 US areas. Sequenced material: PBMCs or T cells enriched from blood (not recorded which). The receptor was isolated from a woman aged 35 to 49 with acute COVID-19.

The CDR3 region is CATKDRTGDWQETQYF. In DNA form, the CDR3 reads TGTGCCACCAAAGATCGAACAGGCGATTGGCAAGAGACCCAGTACTTC. This chain links TRBV15 with TRBJ2-5; a possible D gene is TRBD1 (5 bases). CDR3 length: 16 amino acids. Germline assignment: CDR1 LNHNV and CDR2 YYDKDF (reference sequence). Trimming took off 7 bases at V and 2 bases at J, with 20 bases between the two ends.